A selection of T cell receptor beta chains follows, all from one sample in a study of blood T cell repertoires in COVID-19. Clones were read by immunoSEQ multiplex PCR, and TCRdb kept only the in-frame ones, dropping some. The data contain 100,000 or so clones, 80% to 90% of them seen just once; the ten biggest clones take up less than 8.5%. Sequenced sample: peripheral blood. The receptors originated from a man aged 55 to 69 with acute or convalescent COVID-19. The CDR3 runs from the conserved cysteine through the conserved F or W. The D gene is left open where the match is weak. Clone size is shown for a subset of rows, as once, few, many or a class of expanded clone.

d_gene: NA
v_gene: TRBV5-1
abundance: NA
j_gene: TRBJ2-7
CDR3nt: TGCGCCAGCAGCTTGGCCCGGTCCTACGAGCAGTACTTC
CDR3aa: CASSLARSYEQYF

d_gene: NA
v_gene: TRBV3-1/TRBV3-2
abundance: NA
j_gene: TRBJ1-1
CDR3nt: TGTGCCAGCAGCCAGGCAACAGCTGTCACTGAAGCTTTCTTT
CDR3aa: CASSQATAVTEAFF

d_gene: NA
v_gene: TRBV7-2
abundance: few
j_gene: TRBJ2-1
CDR3nt: TGTGCCAGCAGCTACGGGATGCAAAACAATGAGCAGTTCTTC
CDR3aa: CASSYGMQNNEQFF

d_gene: NA
v_gene: TRBV14
abundance: NA
j_gene: TRBJ2-2
CDR3nt: TGTGCCAGCAGCCAAGAGCAGATACGAACCGGGGAGCTGTTTTTT
CDR3aa: CASSQEQIRTGELFF

d_gene: NA
v_gene: TRBV15
abundance: NA
j_gene: TRBJ1-5
CDR3nt: TGTGCCACCAGTCGATCGGGCGGGGGCTTCAATCAGCCCCAGCATTTT
CDR3aa: CATSRSGGGFNQPQHF

d_gene: NA
v_gene: TRBV11-2
abundance: NA
j_gene: TRBJ1-5
CDR3nt: TGTGCCAGCAGCCCGGACAATAGCAATCAGCCCCAGCATTTT
CDR3aa: CASSPDNSNQPQHF

d_gene: NA
v_gene: TRBV5-1
abundance: NA
j_gene: TRBJ2-7
CDR3nt: TGCGCCAGCAGCCGGACGATAGGGGAAGGGGACGAGCAGTACTTC
CDR3aa: CASSRTIGEGDEQYF

d_gene: TRBD2
v_gene: TRBV7-8
abundance: once
j_gene: TRBJ2-2
CDR3nt: TGTGCCAGCAGCCCGACTAGCGGGAACACCGGGGAGCTGTTTTTT
CDR3aa: CASSPTSGNTGELFF

d_gene: NA
v_gene: TRBV11-2
abundance: NA
j_gene: TRBJ1-1
CDR3nt: TGTGCCAGCAGCCAATCCACCGGGAGGACTGAAGCTTTCTTT
CDR3aa: CASSQSTGRTEAFF

d_gene: TRBD1
v_gene: TRBV3-1/TRBV3-2
abundance: NA
j_gene: TRBJ2-7
CDR3nt: TGTGCCAGCAGCCAAGACGGGCAGGGGGCGCGGTCCGAGCAGTACTTC
CDR3aa: CASSQDGQGARSEQYF

d_gene: TRBD2
v_gene: TRBV29-1
abundance: NA
j_gene: TRBJ2-3
CDR3nt: TGCAGCGTTGAGTCGATAGCGGGCGGCCGAGCAGATACGCAGTATTTT
CDR3aa: CSVESIAGGRADTQYF

d_gene: TRBD1
v_gene: TRBV27
abundance: NA
j_gene: TRBJ1-1
CDR3nt: TGTGCCAGCAGTGGACTGACAGGGAGCAAGCCTGAAGCTTTCTTT
CDR3aa: CASSGLTGSKPEAFF

d_gene: NA
v_gene: TRBV27
abundance: NA
j_gene: TRBJ1-2
CDR3nt: TGTGCCAGCAGTTTATCCGGCAGGGACACTTATGGCTACACCTTC
CDR3aa: CASSLSGRDTYGYTF

d_gene: NA
v_gene: TRBV7-9
abundance: NA
j_gene: TRBJ1-1
CDR3nt: TGTGCCAGCAGACCTATCGCCCGGGGAACTGAAGCTTTCTTT
CDR3aa: CASRPIARGTEAFF

d_gene: NA
v_gene: TRBV7-8
abundance: NA
j_gene: TRBJ1-1
CDR3nt: TGTGCCAGCAGCTCGGGAGGGACGAACACTGAAGCTTTCTTT
CDR3aa: CASSSGGTNTEAFF

d_gene: NA
v_gene: TRBV11-3
abundance: NA
j_gene: TRBJ2-7
CDR3nt: TGTGCCAGCAGCCCAAGAGGAAAGAGCGAGCAGTACTTC
CDR3aa: CASSPRGKSEQYF

d_gene: NA
v_gene: TRBV30
abundance: NA
j_gene: TRBJ1-5
CDR3nt: TGTGCCTGGAGTGGCACCCCGGGGGATCAGCCCCAGCATTTT
CDR3aa: CAWSGTPGDQPQHF

d_gene: NA
v_gene: TRBV5-1
abundance: once
j_gene: TRBJ2-1
CDR3nt: TGCGCCAGCAGCTTGTTTCAATACAATGAGCAGTTCTTC
CDR3aa: CASSLFQYNEQFF

d_gene: NA
v_gene: TRBV5-1
abundance: NA
j_gene: TRBJ2-5
CDR3nt: TGCGCCAGCAGCTTGAACAGTGTGGAAACCCGGGAGACCCAGTACTTC
CDR3aa: CASSLNSVETRETQYF

d_gene: TRBD2
v_gene: TRBV5-1
abundance: once
j_gene: TRBJ2-5
CDR3nt: TGCGCCAGCAGCTTGTCACCGCCACTAGCGGGAGTAGAGACCCAGTACTTC
CDR3aa: CASSLSPPLAGVETQYF

d_gene: TRBD1
v_gene: TRBV30
abundance: NA
j_gene: TRBJ1-2
CDR3nt: TGTGCCTGGTCCTCGTGGGCAGGGGGAGGCTATGGCTACACCTTC
CDR3aa: CAWSSWAGGGYGYTF

d_gene: NA
v_gene: TRBV15
abundance: NA
j_gene: TRBJ1-5
CDR3nt: TGTGCCACCAGCATATCGACAGCTCCTTATCAGCCCCAGCATTTT
CDR3aa: CATSISTAPYQPQHF

d_gene: NA
v_gene: TRBV9
abundance: NA
j_gene: TRBJ1-3
CDR3nt: TGTGCCAGCAGCGTAGGACAGGGAAACACCATATATTTT
CDR3aa: CASSVGQGNTIYF

d_gene: TRBD1
v_gene: TRBV10-3
abundance: NA
j_gene: TRBJ2-2
CDR3nt: TGTGCCATCGCTAGACAGGGGGTGGGGACCGGGGAGCTGTTTTTT
CDR3aa: CAIARQGVGTGELFF

d_gene: NA
v_gene: TRBV11-2
abundance: NA
j_gene: TRBJ2-2
CDR3nt: TGTGCCAGCAGCCAAACCTCCACTAGCTCGAACACCGGGGAGCTGTTTTTT
CDR3aa: CASSQTSTSSNTGELFF

d_gene: TRBD1
v_gene: TRBV6-5
abundance: NA
j_gene: TRBJ1-3
CDR3nt: TGTGCCAGCGGCCCCAACAGGGGCTCTGGAAACACCATATATTTT
CDR3aa: CASGPNRGSGNTIYF

d_gene: NA
v_gene: TRBV2
abundance: NA
j_gene: TRBJ2-5
CDR3nt: TGTGCCAGCAGGGCCGGGACACCCCAAGAGACCCAGTACTTC
CDR3aa: CASRAGTPQETQYF

d_gene: NA
v_gene: TRBV30
abundance: NA
j_gene: TRBJ2-6
CDR3nt: TGTGCCTGGAGTCGGGGGAGAACAAGGTCTGGGGCCAACGTCCTGACTTTC
CDR3aa: CAWSRGRTRSGANVLTF

d_gene: NA
v_gene: TRBV27
abundance: NA
j_gene: TRBJ2-5
CDR3nt: TGTGCCAGCAGTTTATCGAGCCGAGGGAGGACCCAGTACTTC
CDR3aa: CASSLSSRGRTQYF

d_gene: TRBD1
v_gene: TRBV19
abundance: once
j_gene: TRBJ1-6
CDR3nt: TGTGCCAGTAGTCCGAGGGACAGGGATAATTCACCCCTCCACTTT
CDR3aa: CASSPRDRDNSPLHF

d_gene: NA
v_gene: TRBV7-2
abundance: few
j_gene: TRBJ1-1
CDR3nt: TGTGCCAGCAGCTTAGTGGGGGGTGGGGACACTGAAGCTTTCTTT
CDR3aa: CASSLVGGGDTEAFF

d_gene: TRBD1
v_gene: TRBV15
abundance: NA
j_gene: TRBJ1-5
CDR3nt: TGTGCCACCGCAGGACAGGTCAGCCACCAGCCCCAGCATTTT
CDR3aa: CATAGQVSHQPQHF

d_gene: TRBD2
v_gene: TRBV7-2
abundance: few
j_gene: TRBJ2-7
CDR3nt: TGTGCCAGCAGCTTAAGCGGGGGCATATACGAGCAGTACTTC
CDR3aa: CASSLSGGIYEQYF

d_gene: NA
v_gene: TRBV24-1
abundance: NA
j_gene: TRBJ1-2
CDR3nt: TGTGCCACCAGTGATTCGAACAGGGTGGGTGGCTACACCTTC
CDR3aa: CATSDSNRVGGYTF

d_gene: TRBD1
v_gene: TRBV30
abundance: NA
j_gene: TRBJ1-1
CDR3nt: TGTGCCTGGAGTCGAACGACAGGGAAGAACACTGAAGCTTTCTTT
CDR3aa: CAWSRTTGKNTEAFF

d_gene: TRBD1
v_gene: TRBV3-1/TRBV3-2
abundance: NA
j_gene: TRBJ1-5
CDR3nt: TGTGCCAGCAGCTCGGGACAGAATTCGTATCAGCCCCAGCATTTT
CDR3aa: CASSSGQNSYQPQHF

d_gene: TRBD2
v_gene: TRBV7-2
abundance: NA
j_gene: TRBJ2-3
CDR3nt: TGTGCCAGCAGCTTAGACGGGGGGGCCGCAGATACGCAGTATTTT
CDR3aa: CASSLDGGAADTQYF

d_gene: TRBD1
v_gene: TRBV5-8
abundance: NA
j_gene: TRBJ1-4
CDR3nt: TGTGCCAGCAGTGCCGACAGGGTTGCAACTAATGAAAAACTGTTTTTT
CDR3aa: CASSADRVATNEKLFF

d_gene: NA
v_gene: TRBV12-5
abundance: NA
j_gene: TRBJ2-7
CDR3nt: TGTGCTAGTGCCTTGGGTGCCCGGAGCTCTCACGAGCAGTACTTC
CDR3aa: CASALGARSSHEQYF

d_gene: NA
v_gene: TRBV23-1
abundance: NA
j_gene: TRBJ1-1
CDR3nt: TGCGCCAGCAGTCAGACCGGGACAAGGGCTAACGGGATGAACACTGAAGCTTTCTTT
CDR3aa: CASSQTGTRANGMNTEAFF

d_gene: TRBD2
v_gene: TRBV6-5
abundance: NA
j_gene: TRBJ2-1
CDR3nt: TGTGCCAGCAGCCTCGGACTAGCGGGAGGAAATGAGCAGTTCTTC
CDR3aa: CASSLGLAGGNEQFF

d_gene: NA
v_gene: TRBV2
abundance: NA
j_gene: TRBJ1-1
CDR3nt: TGTGCCAGCAACGGCGGGGAAGATGTGAACACTGAAGCTTTCTTT
CDR3aa: CASNGGEDVNTEAFF

d_gene: NA
v_gene: TRBV2
abundance: NA
j_gene: TRBJ1-1
CDR3nt: TGTGCCAGCAGGAGACAGCGGAACACTGAAGCTTTCTTT
CDR3aa: CASRRQRNTEAFF

d_gene: NA
v_gene: TRBV19
abundance: NA
j_gene: TRBJ2-3
CDR3nt: TGTGCCAGTACCGACAGACCAGATACGCAGTATTTT
CDR3aa: CASTDRPDTQYF

d_gene: TRBD1
v_gene: TRBV19
abundance: NA
j_gene: TRBJ1-4
CDR3nt: TGTGCCAGTAGGGGCGCCGGGACAGGGACGGAAAAACTGTTTTTT
CDR3aa: CASRGAGTGTEKLFF

d_gene: NA
v_gene: TRBV7-2
abundance: NA
j_gene: TRBJ1-2
CDR3nt: TGTGCCAGCAGCCCAGCTGGACAGTCCTATGGCTACACCTTC
CDR3aa: CASSPAGQSYGYTF

d_gene: TRBD2
v_gene: TRBV30
abundance: NA
j_gene: TRBJ2-1
CDR3nt: TGTGCCTGGAGAAACCCGGGACTAGCGGCCAATGAGCAGTTCTTC
CDR3aa: CAWRNPGLAANEQFF

d_gene: TRBD1
v_gene: TRBV5-1
abundance: NA
j_gene: TRBJ1-6
CDR3nt: TGCGCCAGCAGCCTTACAGGGGCCCAATCACCCCTCCACTTT
CDR3aa: CASSLTGAQSPLHF

d_gene: TRBD2
v_gene: TRBV7-9
abundance: NA
j_gene: TRBJ2-2
CDR3nt: TGTGCCAGCAGCTTCGAGCGGGGGGCCGGGGAGCTGTTTTTT
CDR3aa: CASSFERGAGELFF

d_gene: NA
v_gene: TRBV6-5
abundance: NA
j_gene: TRBJ1-1
CDR3nt: TGTGCCAGCAGTTACTCTCGGACAGAGAACACTGAAGCTTTCTTT
CDR3aa: CASSYSRTENTEAFF

d_gene: TRBD1
v_gene: TRBV5-4
abundance: NA
j_gene: TRBJ1-2
CDR3nt: TGTGCCAGCAGCTTACCGGGACAGTTATATGGCTACACCTTC
CDR3aa: CASSLPGQLYGYTF

d_gene: TRBD1
v_gene: TRBV30
abundance: NA
j_gene: TRBJ1-1
CDR3nt: TGTGCCTGGAGGCCGGGACAGGGTGAAGCTTTCTTT
CDR3aa: CAWRPGQGEAFF

d_gene: NA
v_gene: TRBV2
abundance: NA
j_gene: TRBJ1-5
CDR3nt: TGTGCCAGCAGTGACAGGGGTTGGTATCAGCCCCAGCATTTT
CDR3aa: CASSDRGWYQPQHF

d_gene: NA
v_gene: TRBV3-1/TRBV3-2
abundance: NA
j_gene: TRBJ2-7
CDR3nt: TGTGCCAGCAGCCAAGTTTTAGGCCGGGGCTCCTACGAGCAGTACTTC
CDR3aa: CASSQVLGRGSYEQYF

d_gene: NA
v_gene: TRBV5-1
abundance: NA
j_gene: TRBJ1-1
CDR3nt: TGCGCCAGCGGAAAACAGGTTGGCGCTGAAGCTTTCTTT
CDR3aa: CASGKQVGAEAFF